This TCR beta chain was sequenced for a study of cytomegalovirus exposure and HLA in healthy donors. The study's findings and limits: V- and J-gene trimming of TCR beta was linked (in a later analysis) to a missense DCLRE1C variant.

Details on this clone: Its antigen is currently unknown.

V gave up 10 bases and J gave up 0 bases, with 19 bases separating them. The CDR3 is made up of 15 amino acids. CDR1 and CDR2 (germline): SSHAT, FNYEAQ (reference sequence). In the PCR, 60 Vbeta and 13 Jbeta primers were used. Method: immunoSEQ multiplex PCR; TCRdb's copy keeps in-frame clones and lacks some. The data show around 300,000 clones, roughly two thirds seen once. Material for sequencing was PBMCs. The sequence derives from a female donor in good health and CMV-seronegative. This sequence joins TRBV7-7 and TRBJ2-7; D is possibly TRBD2 (6 bases). CDR3 protein: CATRPLAGSSYEQYF. DNA of the CDR3: TGTGCCACCAGGCCGCTGGCGGGGAGCTCCTACGAGCAGTACTTC.